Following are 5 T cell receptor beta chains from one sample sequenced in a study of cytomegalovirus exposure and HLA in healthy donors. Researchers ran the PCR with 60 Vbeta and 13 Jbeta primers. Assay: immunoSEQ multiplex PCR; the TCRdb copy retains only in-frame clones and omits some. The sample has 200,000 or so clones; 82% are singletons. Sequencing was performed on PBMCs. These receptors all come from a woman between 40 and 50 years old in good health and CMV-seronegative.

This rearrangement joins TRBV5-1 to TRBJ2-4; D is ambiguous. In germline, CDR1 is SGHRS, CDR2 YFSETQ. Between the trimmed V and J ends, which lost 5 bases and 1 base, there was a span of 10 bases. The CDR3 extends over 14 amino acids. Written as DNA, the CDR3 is TGCGCCAGCAGTATTGACAAGGCCAAAAACATTCAGTACTTC. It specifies CASSIDKAKNIQYF. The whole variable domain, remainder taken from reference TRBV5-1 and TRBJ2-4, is KAGVTQTPRYLIKTRGQQVTLSCSPISGHRSVSWYQQTPGQGLQFLFEYFSETQRNKGNFPGRFSGRQFSNSRSEMNVSTLELGDSALYLCASSIDKAKNIQYFGAGTRLSVL.

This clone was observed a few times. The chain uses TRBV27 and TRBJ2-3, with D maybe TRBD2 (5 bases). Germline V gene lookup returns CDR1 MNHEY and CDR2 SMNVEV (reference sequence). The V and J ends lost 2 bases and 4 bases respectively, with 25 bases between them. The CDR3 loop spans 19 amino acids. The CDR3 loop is CASSLLPPRAAATPDTQYF. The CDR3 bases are TGTGCCAGCAGTTTACTCCCTCCGCGGGCGGCCGCGACCCCAGATACGCAGTATTTT.

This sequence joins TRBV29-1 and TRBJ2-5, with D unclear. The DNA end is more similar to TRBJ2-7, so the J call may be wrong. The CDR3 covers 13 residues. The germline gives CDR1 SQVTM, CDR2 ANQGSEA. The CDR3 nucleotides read TGCAGCGTTAGCGTCTCGGCGTCCTACGAGCAGTACTTC. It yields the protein CSVSVSASYEQYF.

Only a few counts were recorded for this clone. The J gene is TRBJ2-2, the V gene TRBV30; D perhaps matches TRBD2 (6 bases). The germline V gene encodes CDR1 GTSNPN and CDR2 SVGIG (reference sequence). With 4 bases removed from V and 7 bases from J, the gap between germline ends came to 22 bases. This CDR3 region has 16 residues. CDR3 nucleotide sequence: TGTGCCTGGATGGGGCCCACTAGCCCCAATGGCGGGGAGCTGTTTTTT. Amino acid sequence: CAWMGPTSPNGGELFF. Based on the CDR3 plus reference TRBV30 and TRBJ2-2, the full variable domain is SQTIHQWPATLVQPVGSPLSLECTVEGTSNPNLYWYRQAAGRGLQLLFYSVGIGQISSEVPQNLSASRPQDRQFILSSKKLLLSDSGFYLCAWMGPTSPNGGELFFGEGSRLTVL.

The CDR3 sequence is CASSTDRGSDTQYF. The CDR3 DNA is TGTGCCAGCAGTACGGACAGGGGGTCAGATACGCAGTATTTT. The chain has TRBV6-1 and TRBJ2-3; 10 nucleotides line up with TRBD1. V dropped 5 bases and J dropped 4; count of bases not matched to a gene: 3. Per the germline V gene, CDR1 is MNHNS and CDR2 is SASEGT. This CDR3 has 14 amino acids.